This T cell receptor (beta chain) was sequenced for a study of CD8+ T cells in alopecia areata. The wider study: Treated patients swallowed 5 to 10 mg of oral tofacitinib twice daily. The duration of tofacitinib was 6 to 18 months, with 6 months off drug afterward.

After isolation, RNA underwent reverse transcription to generate cDNA as the sequencing template. Only in-frame clones appear in the TCRdb table, and some are missing; sequencing was by immunoSEQ multiplex PCR. The sample shows 150,000 to 250,000 clones, 55% to 70% of them seen only once. Treatment of the sample: oral pan-JAK inhibitor, 5-10 mg twice daily. Both CD4+ and CD8+ T cells were separated by sorting PBMCs. The CDR3 totals 11 residues. V was trimmed by 3 bases and J by 7 bases, leaving 9 bases between them. Germline V gene lookup returns CDR1 GTSNPN and CDR2 SVGIG (reference sequence). Regarding the study as a whole: Tofacitinib yielded significantly lower scalp clonality and fewer expanded CD8+ clones among the top 100.

A remark on this clone: Its antigen remains unknown.

The sample in question was CD4+ T cells sorted from blood, obtained at week 4, from a patient treated with tofacitinib. The clonotype was recovered from a human donor with alopecia areata. This rearrangement joins TRBV30 to TRBJ2-5; D is ambiguous. Here the CDR3 reads CAWSETGTQYF. In DNA form, the CDR3 reads TGTGCCTGGAGCGAAACGGGGACCCAGTACTTC.